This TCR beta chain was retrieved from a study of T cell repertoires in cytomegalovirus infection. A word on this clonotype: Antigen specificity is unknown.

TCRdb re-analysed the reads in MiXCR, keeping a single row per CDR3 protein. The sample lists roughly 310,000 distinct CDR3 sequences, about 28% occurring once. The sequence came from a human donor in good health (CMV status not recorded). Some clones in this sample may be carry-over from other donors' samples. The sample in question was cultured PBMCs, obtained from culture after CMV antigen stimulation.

The CDR3 region is CASSPRAGQGGPDTQYF. The CDR3 region has the DNA TGTGCCAGTAGTCCTAGGGCCGGACAGGGGGGCCCAGATACGCAGTATTTT. V and J are TRBV19 and TRBJ2-3, with 10 bases that match TRBD1. The J segment lost 4 bases and the V segment lost 5 bases, leaving 12 bases of the junction unmatched. Germline CDR1 and CDR2: LNHDA and SQIVND (reference sequence). The CDR3 loop spans 17 amino acids. The full variable domain, rest sourced from reference TRBV19 and TRBJ2-3, is DGGITQSPKYLFRKEGQNVTLSCEQNLNHDAMYWYRQDPGQGLRLIYYSQIVNDFQKGDIAEGYSVSREKKESFPLTVTSAQKNPTAFYLCASSPRAGQGGPDTQYFGPGTRLTVL.